Listed here are 28 T cell receptor beta chains from one sample, sequenced in a study of PD-1 blockade in classical Hodgkin lymphoma. Brentuximab vedotin exposure varied, and every patient relapsed after autologous stem cell transplantation. Using immunoSEQ multiplex PCR, the repertoire was profiled, and TCRdb retains in-frame clones only, with some absent. The repertoire holds tens of thousands of clones, roughly 90% seen once, with about 9.6% in the top ten. The sequences come from peripheral blood mononuclear cells (PBMCs), collected at baseline. The receptors shown here come from a human donor with classical Hodgkin lymphoma.

The gene calls are TRBV27 and TRBJ2-7; 12 nucleotides match TRBD2. V was clipped by 9 bases and J by 5 bases; unmatched bases: 8. CDR1 and CDR2 from the germline V gene are MNHEY and SMNVEV (reference sequence). There are 14 residues in the CDR3. CDR3 DNA sequence: TGTGCCAGAACTAGCGGGAGGATTCTGCACGAGCAGTACTTC. It yields the protein CARTSGRILHEQYF.

V gene TRBV11-2 combines with J gene TRBJ1-1; a possible D gene is TRBD1 (5 bases). Per germline, CDR1 SGHAT and CDR2 FQNNGV. Between the trimmed V and J ends, which lost 0 bases and 1 base, there was a span of 9 bases. This CDR3 comprises 15 residues. The chain's CDR3 is CASSLESGPNTEAFF. CDR3 coding DNA: TGTGCCAGCAGCTTAGAATCGGGACCGAACACTGAAGCTTTCTTT.

The chain carries TRBV29-1 and TRBJ2-7; 10 positions match TRBD1. This CDR3 comprises 12 residues. J gave up 7 bases and V 6 bases, and 6 bases lay outside the gene matches. From germline, CDR1 is SQVTM and CDR2 ANQGSEA. CDR3 loop: CSVPGQGREQYF. CDR3 nucleotide sequence: TGCAGCGTCCCGGGACAGGGGCGGGAGCAGTACTTC.

The rearrangement uses TRBV19 and TRBJ1-6; no firm D call. The CDR3 consists of 14 residues. CDR1 is LNHDA, CDR2 SQIVND, per germline (reference sequence). Trimming stripped 4 bases from V and 11 bases from J, with 15 bases between. The CDR3 region is CASSTNRLGPPLHF. The CDR3 nucleotides read TGTGCCAGTAGTACAAACCGTCTGGGCCCACCCCTCCACTTT.

This rearrangement joins TRBV4-2 to TRBJ1-3, with 8 bases matching TRBD1. This CDR3 contains 16 residues. J lost 3 bases, V lost 0 bases, and 4 bases had no gene match. The germline gives CDR1 LGHNA, CDR2 YNFKEQ. The CDR3 reads CASSQDSGGFGNTIYF. DNA for the CDR3: TGTGCCAGCAGCCAAGATTCAGGGGGCTTTGGAAACACCATATATTTT.

The chain combines TRBV28 with TRBJ2-1; 7 nucleotides align to TRBD2. The germline V gene encodes CDR1 MDHEN and CDR2 SYDVKM. There are 15 residues in the CDR3. V gave up 11 bases and J gave up 9 bases; unmatched junction bases: 19. CDR3 coding DNA: TGTGCCGTCCACTCCTGGGACTACTCATCAGCTGAGCAGTTCTTC. This translates into CAVHSWDYSSAEQFF.

With regard to this clone: The junction departs from the called germline gene at one end, perhaps through a read error. The CDR3: CASSEGVGGSF. The DNA for the CDR3 is TGTGCCAGCAGTGAAGGGGTAGGGGGCTCCTTC. This chain links TRBV6-1 with TRBJ2-7; 7 bases are a match to TRBD1. This CDR3 is built from 11 residues. Germline V gene lookup returns CDR1 MNHNS and CDR2 SASEGT.

The V call is TRBV6-5, the J call TRBJ2-7; D is unclear. Per germline, CDR1 MNHEY and CDR2 SVGAGI. Trimming removed 5 bases at V and 0 bases at J, with 8 bases between. This CDR3 is 13 amino acids long. CDR3 residues: CASSRLDSYEQYF. The CDR3 coding sequence is TGTGCCAGCAGTAGGCTAGACTCCTACGAGCAGTACTTC.

The chain is built from TRBV5-1 and TRBJ1-2; D remains unclear. This CDR3 has 13 amino acids. Per germline, CDR1 SGHRS and CDR2 YFSETQ. V was trimmed by 0 bases and J by 3 bases, leaving 6 bases between them. The CDR3 spells CASSLGTDYGYTF. The CDR3 DNA sequence: TGCGCCAGCAGCTTGGGCACGGACTATGGCTACACCTTC.

The rearrangement joins TRBV11-2 to TRBJ2-5; no reliable D call. From germline, CDR1 is SGHAT and CDR2 FQNNGV. The CDR3 runs to 13 residues. Deletions cut 5 bases from V and 2 bases from J, with 9 bases between. CDR3 sequence: CASSKYRQETQYF. As DNA, the CDR3 is TGTGCCAGCAGCAAGTACAGACAAGAGACCCAGTACTTC.

CDR3 in amino acids: CASSLKRDRKYFNQPQHF. In DNA, the CDR3 is TGTGCCAGCAGCTTGAAAAGGGACAGGAAATACTTCAATCAGCCCCAGCATTTT. The gene calls are TRBV5-6 and TRBJ1-5, with 8 bases matching TRBD1. V gave up 1 base and J gave up 3 bases; unmatched junction bases: 12. Germline CDR1 and CDR2: SGHDT and YYEEEE. CDR3 size: 18 residues.

This chain links TRBV19 with TRBJ1-2, with 9 nucleotides matching TRBD1. With V trimmed by 4 bases and J by 4 bases, 10 bases remained unmatched. The CDR3 extends over 16 amino acids. The germline V gene encodes CDR1 LNHDA and CDR2 SQIVND (reference sequence). For the CDR3, the DNA is TGTGCCAGTAGTAACCCCGGGACAGGGATTCGCTATGGCTACACCTTC. Encoded protein: CASSNPGTGIRYGYTF.

This clone occurred a few times. The chain combines TRBV6-5 with TRBJ2-1; 10 bases are a match to TRBD2. The CDR3 loop spans 15 amino acids. V trimming: 2 bases; J trimming: 9 bases; junction bases outside the gene matches: 7. The germline V gene encodes CDR1 MNHEY and CDR2 SVGAGI. CDR3 region: CASSYGASGSVEQFF. The CDR3, as DNA: TGTGCCAGCAGTTACGGGGCTAGCGGGAGCGTTGAGCAGTTCTTC.

The chain is built from TRBV5-4 and TRBJ1-1; D might be TRBD1 (6 bases). CDR3 length equals 19 residues. Germline CDR1 reads SGHNT; CDR2 reads YYREEE (reference sequence). V lost 3 bases and J lost 1, with 25 bases in between. CDR3 bases: TGTGCCAGCAGCTCCCCCCTACCGGGGGGGGGCTTAAAGAACACTGAAGCTTTCTTT. Protein product: CASSSPLPGGGLKNTEAFF. Full variable domain (rest looked up from reference TRBV5-4 and TRBJ1-1): ETGVTQSPTHLIKTRGQQVTLRCSSQSGHNTVSWYQQALGQGPQFIFQYYREEENGRGNFPPRFSGLQFPNYSSELNVNALELDDSALYLCASSSPLPGGGLKNTEAFFGQGTRLTVV.

This chain links TRBV28 with TRBJ1-1, with 8 positions matching TRBD1. The CDR3 loop spans 13 amino acids. Germline CDR1 reads MDHEN; CDR2 reads SYDVKM. V shed 6 bases, J shed 3 bases, and the junction held 3 bases outside the gene matches. The CDR3 region is CASRRTGYTEAFF. As DNA, the CDR3 is TGTGCCAGCAGGAGGACAGGGTACACTGAAGCTTTCTTT.

The DNA of the CDR3 is TGTGCCAGCACCGGGGGCTACCCAAAATCCTTCTACGAGCAGTACTTC. Translating gives CASTGGYPKSFYEQYF. The gene calls are TRBV6-6 and TRBJ2-7; D might be TRBD1 or TRBD2, each matching 6 bases. The CDR3 covers 16 residues. Trimming cost V 7 bases and J 3 bases, with 22 bases left between them. Germline V gives CDR1 MNHNY, CDR2 SVGAGI (reference sequence).

The chain carries TRBV6-1 and TRBJ2-1; TRBD2 agrees at 15 bases. Per the germline V gene, CDR1 is MNHNS and CDR2 is SASEGT. The CDR3 is made up of 20 amino acids. The junction had 13 bases not matched to a gene; V was cut back by 1 base and J by 6 bases. The CDR3 sequence is CASSEGSWTSGRARGNEQFF. The DNA for the CDR3 is TGTGCCAGCAGTGAAGGATCGTGGACTAGCGGGAGGGCCCGGGGCAATGAGCAGTTCTTC.

V and J are TRBV30 and TRBJ1-5, with 9 bases identical to TRBD1. This CDR3 is 14 amino acids long. Germline CDR1 reads GTSNPN; CDR2 reads SVGIG (reference sequence). Trimming cost V 0 bases and J 6 bases; bases outside gene matches: 3. CDR3 nucleotides: TGTGCCTGGAGTGTACAGGGGGCGCGTCAGCCCCAGCATTTT. Its protein is CAWSVQGARQPQHF.

V is TRBV28 and J is TRBJ2-7; weak D call: TRBD2 (5 bases). The CDR3 length is 15 residues. From germline, CDR1 is MDHEN and CDR2 SYDVKM. Trimming took 3 bases from V and 2 from J, leaving 14 bases between them. The CDR3 loop is CASSLLANDAYEQYF. The CDR3 nucleotides read TGTGCCAGCAGTTTGTTAGCGAACGACGCCTACGAGCAGTACTTC.

The rearrangement links TRBV7-2 to TRBJ2-5; 8 nucleotides align to TRBD1. This CDR3 has 14 amino acids. V was clipped by 6 bases and J by 3 bases; unmatched bases: 6. Germline CDR1 and CDR2: SGHTA and FQGNSA. The CDR3 region is CASRRTGLEETQYF. The DNA for the CDR3 is TGTGCCAGCAGGAGGACAGGGTTGGAAGAGACCCAGTACTTC.

The chain links TRBV18 to TRBJ2-2, with D possibly matching TRBD2 (5 bases). The CDR3 has 16 amino acids. The V end lost 0 bases, the J end lost 1 base, and 9 bases lay between the germline ends. Germline loops: CDR1 KGHSH, CDR2 LQKENI. Written as DNA, the CDR3 is TGTGCCAGCTCACCACCGAACGGGAAGAACACCGGGGAGCTGTTTTTT. It specifies CASSPPNGKNTGELFF.

V gene TRBV21-1 combines with J gene TRBJ2-2; TRBD2 reflects the table's D call only, with no check against the DNA. TRBV21-1 has pseudogene status. This CDR3 has 17 amino acids. The CDR3 region is CASSRGLAGEGTGELFF. The CDR3 DNA follows: TGTGCCAGCAGCAGGGGACTAGCGGGAGAGGGGACCGGGGAGCTGTTTTTT.

J is TRBJ1-1 and V is TRBV19, with 10 bases identical to TRBD1. Germline loops: CDR1 LNHDA, CDR2 SQIVND (reference sequence). This CDR3 spans 20 amino acids. V shed 0 bases and J 0 bases; nucleotides not matched to a gene: 13. CDR3 sequence (DNA): TGTGCCAGTAGTATAGATCGGTTTCGGACAGGGGGTAGAGTGAACACTGAAGCTTTCTTT. This gives the protein CASSIDRFRTGGRVNTEAFF.

V and J are TRBV28 and TRBJ2-7; D unclear. The CDR3 contains 14 residues. Germline CDR1 reads MDHEN; CDR2 reads SYDVKM. The ends were cut back, 3 bases at V and 0 bases at J, with 9 bases in the middle. The CDR3 loop reads CASSFTVSSYEQYF. The CDR3 region has the DNA TGTGCCAGCAGTTTCACAGTCAGCTCCTACGAGCAGTACTTC.

The chain recombines TRBV6-1 with TRBJ2-1, with 11 bases lining up with TRBD2. The CDR3 loop spans 14 amino acids. Trimming at V came to 4 bases and at J to 9 bases, leaving 5 bases not matched to a gene. Germline V gene data show CDR1 as MNHNS and CDR2 as SASEGT. CDR3 amino acids: CASSVASGGFEQFF. The CDR3, as DNA: TGTGCCAGCAGTGTGGCTAGCGGGGGGTTTGAGCAGTTCTTC.

The rearrangement links TRBV28 to TRBJ1-4; D not certain. The CDR3 is 13 residues long. CDR1 is MDHEN and CDR2 is SYDVKM in the germline V gene. Trimming pared 3 bases from V and 0 bases from J, leaving 2 bases between. The CDR3 bases are TGTGCCAGCAGTTTTGCAACTAATGAAAAACTGTTTTTT. Protein sequence: CASSFATNEKLFF.

The V and J genes are TRBV11-2 and TRBJ1-3; D is unclear. This CDR3 comprises 14 residues. V was trimmed by 8 bases and J by 5 bases, leaving 16 bases between them. CDR1 is SGHAT, CDR2 FQNNGV, per germline. The CDR3 reads CASGGPGIRNTIYF. As DNA, the CDR3 is TGTGCCAGCGGAGGACCGGGGATTAGAAACACCATATATTTT. The entire variable domain, with the rest obtained from reference TRBV11-2 and TRBJ1-3, is as follows: EAGVAQSPRYKIIEKRQSVAFWCNPISGHATLYWYQQILGQGPKLLIQFQNNGVVDDSQLPKDRFSAERLKGVDSTLKIQPAKLEDSAVYLCASGGPGIRNTIYFGEGSWLTVV.

This rearrangement joins TRBV5-1 to TRBJ2-7, with D possibly matching TRBD1 (6 bases). The length of the CDR3 is 18 residues. The V gene's germline CDR1 is SGHRS and CDR2 YFSETQ. V was pared by 1 base and J by 5 bases, with 25 bases between. The CDR3 DNA follows: TGCGCCAGCAGCTTGCCCCTTTTTGACAGGCGAGACGACGACGAGCAGTACTTC. Translated, it gives CASSLPLFDRRDDDEQYF.